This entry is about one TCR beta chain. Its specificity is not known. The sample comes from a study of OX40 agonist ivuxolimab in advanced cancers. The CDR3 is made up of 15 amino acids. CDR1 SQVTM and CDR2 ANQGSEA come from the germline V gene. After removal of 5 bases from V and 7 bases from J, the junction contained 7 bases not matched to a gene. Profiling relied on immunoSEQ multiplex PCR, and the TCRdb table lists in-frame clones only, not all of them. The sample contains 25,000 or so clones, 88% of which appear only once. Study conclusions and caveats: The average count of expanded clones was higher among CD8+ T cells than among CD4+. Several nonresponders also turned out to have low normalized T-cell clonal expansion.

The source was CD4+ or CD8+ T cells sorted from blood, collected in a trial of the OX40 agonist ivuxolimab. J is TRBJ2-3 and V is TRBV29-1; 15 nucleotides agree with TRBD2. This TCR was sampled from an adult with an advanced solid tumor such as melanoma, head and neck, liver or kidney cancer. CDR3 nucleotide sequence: TGCAGCGTTCGTGGACTAGCGGGAGGGCTACATACGCAGTATTTT. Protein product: CSVRGLAGGLHTQYF.